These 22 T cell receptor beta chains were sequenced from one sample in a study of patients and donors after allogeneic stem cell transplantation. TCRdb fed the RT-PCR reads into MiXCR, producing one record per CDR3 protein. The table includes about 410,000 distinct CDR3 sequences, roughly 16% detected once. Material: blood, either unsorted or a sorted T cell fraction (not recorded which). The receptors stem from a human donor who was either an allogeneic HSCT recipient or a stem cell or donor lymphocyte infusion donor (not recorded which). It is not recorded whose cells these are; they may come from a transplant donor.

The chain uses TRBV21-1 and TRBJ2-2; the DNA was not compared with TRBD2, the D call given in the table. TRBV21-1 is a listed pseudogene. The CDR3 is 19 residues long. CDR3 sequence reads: CASSKVVGLAVSNTGELFF. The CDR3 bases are TGTGCCAGCAGCAAAGTGGTTGGACTAGCGGTTTCAAACACCGGGGAGCTGTTTTTT.

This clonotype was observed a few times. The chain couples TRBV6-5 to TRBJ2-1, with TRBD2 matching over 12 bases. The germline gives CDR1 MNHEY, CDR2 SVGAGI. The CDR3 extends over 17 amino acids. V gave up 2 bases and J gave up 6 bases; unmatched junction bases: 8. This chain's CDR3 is CASSYVRLAGVRNEQFF. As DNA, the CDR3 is TGTGCCAGCAGTTACGTAAGACTAGCGGGAGTTCGCAATGAGCAGTTCTTC.

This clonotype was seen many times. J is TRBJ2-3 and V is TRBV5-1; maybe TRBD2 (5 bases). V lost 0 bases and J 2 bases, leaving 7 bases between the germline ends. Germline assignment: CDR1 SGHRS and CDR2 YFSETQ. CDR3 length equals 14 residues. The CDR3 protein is CASSLAGTTDTQYF. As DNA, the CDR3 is TGCGCCAGCAGCTTGGCGGGAACCACAGATACGCAGTATTTT.

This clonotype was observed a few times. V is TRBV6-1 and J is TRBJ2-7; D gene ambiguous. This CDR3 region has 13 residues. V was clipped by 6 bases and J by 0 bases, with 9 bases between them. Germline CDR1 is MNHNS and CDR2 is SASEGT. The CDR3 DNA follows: TGTGCCAGCAGGTTACCGGTCTCCTACGAGCAGTACTTC. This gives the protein CASRLPVSYEQYF.

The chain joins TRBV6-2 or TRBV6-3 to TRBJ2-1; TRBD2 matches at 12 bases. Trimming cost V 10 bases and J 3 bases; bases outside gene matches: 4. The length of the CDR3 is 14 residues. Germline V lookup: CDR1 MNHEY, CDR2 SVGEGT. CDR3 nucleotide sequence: TGTGCCACCCTGACTAGCGGGAGCTACAATGAGCAGTTCTTC. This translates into CATLTSGSYNEQFF.

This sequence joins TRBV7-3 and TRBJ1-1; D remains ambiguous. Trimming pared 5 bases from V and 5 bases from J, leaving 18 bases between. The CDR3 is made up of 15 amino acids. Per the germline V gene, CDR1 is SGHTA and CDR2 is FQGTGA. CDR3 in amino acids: CASSKNGRLGTEAFF. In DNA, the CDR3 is TGTGCCAGCAGCAAAAATGGACGCCTGGGGACTGAAGCTTTCTTT.

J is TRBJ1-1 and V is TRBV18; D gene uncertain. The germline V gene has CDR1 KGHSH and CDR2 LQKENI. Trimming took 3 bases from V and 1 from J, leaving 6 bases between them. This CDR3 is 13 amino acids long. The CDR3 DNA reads TGTGCCAGCTCACCGCGGGCGAACACTGAAGCTTTCTTT. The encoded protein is CASSPRANTEAFF. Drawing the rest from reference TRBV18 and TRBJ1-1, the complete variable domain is NAGVMQNPRHLVRRRGQEARLRCSPMKGHSHVYWYRQLPEEGLKFMVYLQKENIIDESGMPKERFSAEFPKEGPSILRIQQVVRGDSAAYFCASSPRANTEAFFGQGTRLTVV.

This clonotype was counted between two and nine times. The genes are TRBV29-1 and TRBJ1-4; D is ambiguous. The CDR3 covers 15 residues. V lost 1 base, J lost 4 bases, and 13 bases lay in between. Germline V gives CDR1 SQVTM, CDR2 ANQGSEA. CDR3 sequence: CSVEVGASVNEKLFF. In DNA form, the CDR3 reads TGCAGCGTTGAAGTGGGAGCTAGTGTTAATGAAAAACTGTTTTTT. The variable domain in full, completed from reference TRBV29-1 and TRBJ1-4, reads SAVISQKPSRDICQRGTSLTIQCQVDSQVTMMFWYRQQPGQSLTLIATANQGSEATYESGFVIDKFPISRPNLTFSTLTVSNMSPEDSSIYLCSVEVGASVNEKLFFGSGTQLSVL.

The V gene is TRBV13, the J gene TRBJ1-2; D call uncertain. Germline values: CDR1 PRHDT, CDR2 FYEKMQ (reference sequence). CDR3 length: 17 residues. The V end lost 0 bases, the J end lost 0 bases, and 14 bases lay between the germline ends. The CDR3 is CASSLGLIPLPNYGYTF. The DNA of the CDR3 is TGTGCCAGCAGCTTAGGCTTGATCCCTCTACCTAACTATGGCTACACCTTC.

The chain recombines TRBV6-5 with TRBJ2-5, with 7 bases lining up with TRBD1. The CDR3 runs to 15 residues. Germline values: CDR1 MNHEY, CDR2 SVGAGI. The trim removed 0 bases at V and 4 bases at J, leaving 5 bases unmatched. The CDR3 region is CASSYSGRGIETQYF. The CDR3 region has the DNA TGTGCCAGCAGTTACTCCGGCAGGGGGATAGAGACCCAGTACTTC.

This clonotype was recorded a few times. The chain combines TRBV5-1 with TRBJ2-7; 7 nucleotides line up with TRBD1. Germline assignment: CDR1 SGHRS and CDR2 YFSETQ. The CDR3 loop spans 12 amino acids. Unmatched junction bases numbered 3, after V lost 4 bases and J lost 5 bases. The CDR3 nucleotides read TGCGCCAGCAGCGCTACAGGGGACGAGCAGTACTTC. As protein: CASSATGDEQYF.

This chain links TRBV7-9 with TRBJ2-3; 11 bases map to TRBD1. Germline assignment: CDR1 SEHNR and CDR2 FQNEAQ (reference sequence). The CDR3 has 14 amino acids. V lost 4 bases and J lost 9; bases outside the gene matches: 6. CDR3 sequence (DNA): TGTGCCAGCAGCTCCCGGGACAGGGGGTTAACGCAGTATTTT. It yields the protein CASSSRDRGLTQYF.

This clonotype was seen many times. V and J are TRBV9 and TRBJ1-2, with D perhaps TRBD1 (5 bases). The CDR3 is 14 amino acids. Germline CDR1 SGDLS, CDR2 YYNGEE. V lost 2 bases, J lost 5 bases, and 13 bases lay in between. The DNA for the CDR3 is TGTGCCAGCAGCGTGCAGGGCGGCAGTTATGGCTACACCTTC. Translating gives CASSVQGGSYGYTF. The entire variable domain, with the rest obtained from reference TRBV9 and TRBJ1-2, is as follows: DSGVTQTPKHLITATGQRVTLRCSPRSGDLSVYWYQQSLDQGLQFLIQYYNGEERAKGNILERFSAQQFPDLHSELNLSSLELGDSALYFCASSVQGGSYGYTFGSGTRLTVV.

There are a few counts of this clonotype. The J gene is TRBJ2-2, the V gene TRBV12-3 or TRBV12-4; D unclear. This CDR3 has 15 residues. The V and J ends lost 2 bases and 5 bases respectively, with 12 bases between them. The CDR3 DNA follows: TGTGCCAGCAGTTTAAGGCCACGTGAGACCGGGGAGCTGTTTTTT. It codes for CASSLRPRETGELFF.

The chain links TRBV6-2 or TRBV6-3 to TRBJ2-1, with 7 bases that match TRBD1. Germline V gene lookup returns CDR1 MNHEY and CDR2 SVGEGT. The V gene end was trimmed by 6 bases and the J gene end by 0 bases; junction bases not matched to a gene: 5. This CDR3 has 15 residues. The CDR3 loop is CASRDRIPSYNEQFF. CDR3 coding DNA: TGTGCCAGCAGGGACAGGATCCCCTCCTACAATGAGCAGTTCTTC.

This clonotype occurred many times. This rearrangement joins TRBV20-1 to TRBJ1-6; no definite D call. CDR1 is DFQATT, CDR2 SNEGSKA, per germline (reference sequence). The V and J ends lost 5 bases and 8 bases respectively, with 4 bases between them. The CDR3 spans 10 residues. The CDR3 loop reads CSAVDSPLHF. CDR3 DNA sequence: TGCAGTGCTGTAGATTCACCCCTCCACTTT.

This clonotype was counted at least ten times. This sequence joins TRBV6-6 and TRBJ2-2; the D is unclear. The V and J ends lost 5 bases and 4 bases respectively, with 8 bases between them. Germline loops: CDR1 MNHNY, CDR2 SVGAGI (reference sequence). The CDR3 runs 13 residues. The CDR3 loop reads CASSNTGTGELFF. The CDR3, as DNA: TGTGCCAGCAGTAATACGGGCACCGGGGAGCTGTTTTTT.

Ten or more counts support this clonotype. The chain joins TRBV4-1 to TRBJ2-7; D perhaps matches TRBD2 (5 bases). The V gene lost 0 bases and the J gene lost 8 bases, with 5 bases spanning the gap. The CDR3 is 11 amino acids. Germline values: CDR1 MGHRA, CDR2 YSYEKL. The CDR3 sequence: CASSQDGKQYF. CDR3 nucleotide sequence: TGCGCCAGCAGCCAAGACGGGAAGCAGTACTTC.

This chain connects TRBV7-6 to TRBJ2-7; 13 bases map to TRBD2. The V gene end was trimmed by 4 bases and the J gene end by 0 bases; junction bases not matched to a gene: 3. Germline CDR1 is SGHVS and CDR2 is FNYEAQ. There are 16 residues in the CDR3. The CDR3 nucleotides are TGTGCCAGCAGCTCCCGGACTAGCGGGAGCTCCTACGAGCAGTACTTC. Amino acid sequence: CASSSRTSGSSYEQYF.

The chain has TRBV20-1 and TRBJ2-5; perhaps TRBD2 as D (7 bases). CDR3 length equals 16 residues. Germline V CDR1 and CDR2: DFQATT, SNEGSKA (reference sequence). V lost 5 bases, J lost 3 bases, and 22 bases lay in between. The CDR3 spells CSARGGASGVEETQYF. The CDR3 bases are TGCAGTGCTCGAGGGGGAGCAAGCGGGGTGGAAGAGACCCAGTACTTC.

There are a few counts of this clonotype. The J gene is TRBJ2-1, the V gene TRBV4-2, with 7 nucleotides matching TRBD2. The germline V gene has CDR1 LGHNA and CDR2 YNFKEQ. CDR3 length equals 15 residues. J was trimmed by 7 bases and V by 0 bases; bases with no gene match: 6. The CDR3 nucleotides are TGTGCCAGCAGCCAAGAAACGCTAGCGGAGAATGAGCAGTTCTTC. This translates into CASSQETLAENEQFF.

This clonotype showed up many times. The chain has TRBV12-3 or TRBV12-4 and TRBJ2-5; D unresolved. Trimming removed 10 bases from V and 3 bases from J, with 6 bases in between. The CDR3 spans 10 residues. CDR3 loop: CATAEETQYF. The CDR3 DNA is TGTGCCACCGCGGAAGAGACCCAGTACTTC.